This T cell receptor beta chain was observed in a study of cytomegalovirus exposure and HLA in healthy donors. Trimming pared 2 bases from V and 0 bases from J, leaving 13 bases between. This CDR3 region has 16 residues. The germline V gene encodes CDR1 LGHNA and CDR2 YNFKEQ. Though probably carrying unrecorded immune exposures, donors were nominally healthy at sampling. A multiplex PCR was run with 60 Vbeta primers and 13 Jbeta primers. Generated by immunoSEQ multiplex PCR, the TCRdb table keeps only in-frame clones and is missing some. In the table there are around 150,000 clones, roughly four fifths of which are singletons. Study-wide results and caveats: A likely sequencing artifact accounted for one observed cluster of highly shared sequence variants.

A remark on this clone: The antigen is unknown.

This chain links TRBV4-2 with TRBJ1-2; D might be TRBD1 (5 bases). Specimen: PBMCs. The source is a woman aged 40 to 49 in good health and CMV-seronegative. CDR3 nucleotides: TGTGCCAGCAGCCAAACAGGAACTATTGCTAACTATGGCTACACCTTC. Residues: CASSQTGTIANYGYTF.